Given below is one T cell receptor beta chain in context. Its antigen is still unknown. The source of the sample is a study of cytomegalovirus exposure and HLA in healthy donors. Study-wide findings and caveats: Later, TCR association rates were found to vary by HLA locus, highest for DRB1 and lowest for HLA-C.

The PCR made use of 60 Vbeta and 13 Jbeta primers. Data came from immunoSEQ multiplex PCR; TCRdb stores just in-frame clones and leaves some out. The sample shows 100,000 to 150,000 clones, around four fifths of them seen only once. The receptor comes from a middle-aged woman in good health and CMV-seropositive. Sequencing used PBMCs.

CDR3 residues: CASSGRTGSSSYNEQFF. In DNA, the CDR3 is TGCGCCAGCAGCGGACGGACAGGATCGAGCTCCTACAATGAGCAGTTCTTC. The chain has TRBV4-1 and TRBJ2-1; 7 bases match TRBD1. CDR1 MGHRA and CDR2 YSYEKL come from the germline V gene. This CDR3 is built from 17 residues. V lost 5 bases, J lost 0 bases, and 10 bases stayed unmatched.